The entry that follows covers one T cell receptor beta chain sequence. The sample is drawn from a study of blood T cell repertoires in COVID-19. For the study at large: From the United States, Italy and Spain came samples of acute and convalescent COVID-19. From T cells, B-cell-depleted T cells, or PBMCs came the material, which was cDNA or gDNA.

Authors' processing steps: By means of reference gene primer amplification, nucleated cell counts were estimated. Data came from immunoSEQ multiplex PCR; TCRdb stores just in-frame clones and leaves some out. D and trimming come from the DNA, and the V and J calls and clone size come from that table. The data show around 37,000 clones, 91% seen once. Deletions cut 6 bases from V and 5 bases from J, with 19 bases between. The germline gives CDR1 LNHDA, CDR2 SQIVND (reference sequence). The length of the CDR3 is 15 residues. Sequencing was performed on peripheral blood. The TCR comes from a woman over 75 with acute or convalescent COVID-19. The genes are TRBV19 and TRBJ1-2; D may be TRBD1 (6 bases). The DNA for the CDR3 is TGTGCCAGTAGAGAATACAGGGATGAATTATATGGCTACACCTTC. It specifies CASREYRDELYGYTF.